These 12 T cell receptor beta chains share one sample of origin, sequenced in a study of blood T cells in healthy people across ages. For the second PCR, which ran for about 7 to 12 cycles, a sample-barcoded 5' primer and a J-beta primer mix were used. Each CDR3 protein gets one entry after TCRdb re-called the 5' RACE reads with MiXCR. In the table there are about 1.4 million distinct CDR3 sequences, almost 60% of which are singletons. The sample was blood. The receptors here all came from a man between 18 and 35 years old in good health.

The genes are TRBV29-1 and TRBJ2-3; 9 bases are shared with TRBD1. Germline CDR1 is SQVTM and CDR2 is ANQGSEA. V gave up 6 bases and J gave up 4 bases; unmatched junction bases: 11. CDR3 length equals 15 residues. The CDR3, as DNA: TGCAGCGTCCCTTTGGGGACAGGGCAATCAGATACGCAGTATTTT. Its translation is CSVPLGTGQSDTQYF.

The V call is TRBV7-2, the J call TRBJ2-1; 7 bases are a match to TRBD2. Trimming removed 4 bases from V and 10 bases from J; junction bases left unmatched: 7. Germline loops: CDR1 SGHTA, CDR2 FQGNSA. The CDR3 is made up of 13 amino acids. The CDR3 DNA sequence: TGTGCCAGCAGCTACACCTTGGGGGGGGAGCAGTTCTTC. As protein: CASSYTLGGEQFF.

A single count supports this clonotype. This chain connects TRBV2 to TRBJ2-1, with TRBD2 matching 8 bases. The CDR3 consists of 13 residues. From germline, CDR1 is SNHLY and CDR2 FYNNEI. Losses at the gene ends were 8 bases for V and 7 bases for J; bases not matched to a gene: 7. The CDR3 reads CASVGTSNNEQFF. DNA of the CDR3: TGTGCCAGCGTGGGGACTAGTAATAATGAGCAGTTCTTC.

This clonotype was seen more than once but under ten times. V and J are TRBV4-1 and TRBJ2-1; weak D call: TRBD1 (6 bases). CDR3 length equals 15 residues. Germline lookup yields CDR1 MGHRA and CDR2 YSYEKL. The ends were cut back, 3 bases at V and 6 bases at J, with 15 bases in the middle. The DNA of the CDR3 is TGCGCCAGCAGCCACCGGGACATTGGGTCCAATGAGCAGTTCTTC. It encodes CASSHRDIGSNEQFF.

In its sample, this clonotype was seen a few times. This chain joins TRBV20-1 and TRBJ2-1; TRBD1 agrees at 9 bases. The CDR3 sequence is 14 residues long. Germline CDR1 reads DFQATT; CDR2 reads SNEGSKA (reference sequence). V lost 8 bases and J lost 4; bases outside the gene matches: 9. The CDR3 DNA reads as TGCAGTCCAAGTCCGACAGGGGGATACAATGAGCAGTTCTTC. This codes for CSPSPTGGYNEQFF.

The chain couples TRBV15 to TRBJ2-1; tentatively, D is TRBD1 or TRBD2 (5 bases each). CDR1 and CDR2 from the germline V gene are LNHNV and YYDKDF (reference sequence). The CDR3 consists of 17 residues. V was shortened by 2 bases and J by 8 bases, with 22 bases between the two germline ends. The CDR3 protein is CATSRLRGRGAKDEQFF. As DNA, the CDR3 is TGTGCCACCAGCAGACTCCGAGGAAGAGGGGCTAAGGATGAGCAGTTCTTC.

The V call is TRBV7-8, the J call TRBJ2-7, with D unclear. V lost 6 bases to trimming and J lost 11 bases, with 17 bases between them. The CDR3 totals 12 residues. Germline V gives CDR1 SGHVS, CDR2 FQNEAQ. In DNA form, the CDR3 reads TGTGCCAGCAGGGGCTCGGAGTTTGAAGAGTACTTC. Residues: CASRGSEFEEYF.

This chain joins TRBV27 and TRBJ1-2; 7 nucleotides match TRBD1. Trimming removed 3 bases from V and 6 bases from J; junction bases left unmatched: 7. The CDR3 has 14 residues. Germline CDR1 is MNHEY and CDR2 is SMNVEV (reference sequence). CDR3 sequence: CASSFTGALDGYTF. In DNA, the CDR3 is TGTGCCAGCAGTTTCACAGGGGCGTTGGATGGCTACACCTTC.

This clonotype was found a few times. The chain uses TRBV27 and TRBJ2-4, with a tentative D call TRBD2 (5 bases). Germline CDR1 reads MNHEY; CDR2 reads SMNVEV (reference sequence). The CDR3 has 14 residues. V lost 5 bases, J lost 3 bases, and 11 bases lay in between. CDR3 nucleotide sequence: TGTGCCAGCAGTGAGGGTTATGGCAAAAACATTCAGTACTTC. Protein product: CASSEGYGKNIQYF.

This CDR3 reads CASSPRAGYYEQYF. Here the CDR3 DNA reads TGTGCCAGCAGTCCCAGAGCGGGGTACTACGAGCAGTACTTC. V is TRBV27 and J is TRBJ2-5; 7 bases map to TRBD2. The J call is doubtful: the DNA matches TRBJ2-7 better. Germline CDR1 MNHEY, CDR2 SMNVEV (reference sequence). The CDR3 contains 14 residues.

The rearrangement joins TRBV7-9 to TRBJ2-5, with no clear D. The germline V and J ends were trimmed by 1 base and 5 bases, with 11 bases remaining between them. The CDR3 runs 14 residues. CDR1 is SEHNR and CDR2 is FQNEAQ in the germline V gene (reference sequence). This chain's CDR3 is CASSLGTPYETQYF. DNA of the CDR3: TGTGCCAGCAGCTTAGGGACCCCCTACGAGACCCAGTACTTC.

CDR3 region: CASSLDGRAMEKLFF. For the CDR3, the DNA is TGTGCCAGCAGCTTGGATGGCAGGGCGATGGAAAAACTGTTTTTT. The V and J genes are TRBV5-6 and TRBJ1-4, with a possible D match to TRBD1 (5 bases). V was shortened by 0 bases and J by 8 bases, with 14 bases between the two germline ends. CDR3 size: 15 residues. Germline CDR1 and CDR2: SGHDT and YYEEEE.